A single sample is the source of the 21 T cell receptor beta chains below, sequenced in a study of monozygotic twins with inflammatory bowel disease. TCRdb processed the 5' RACE reads again and assigns one entry to each CDR3 protein, with no DNA. The sample has some 450,000 distinct CDR3 sequences, and its top ten clones hold 2% to 3%. The sample was blood. The receptors were sampled from a human donor with ulcerative colitis or Crohn's disease, or a healthy co-twin of an affected twin (not recorded which).

The chain recombines TRBV7-2 with TRBJ2-1; TCRdb selects TRBD2, and the lack of DNA leaves this call unchecked. The germline CDR1 and CDR2 sequences are SGHTA and FQGNSA. This CDR3 has 15 residues. The CDR3 reads CASSLNGRARDEQFF.

The chain employs TRBV5-1 and TRBJ2-2. CDR3 length: 15 amino acids. CDR1 SGHRS and CDR2 YFSETQ come from the germline V gene. The CDR3 loop reads CASSPGDSDTGELFF.

This chain uses TRBV20-1 with TRBJ2-1; the TCRdb D gene call, TRBD1, has no DNA to confirm it. Germline V gene lookup returns CDR1 DFQATT and CDR2 SNEGSKA (reference sequence). CDR3 length: 14 amino acids. This CDR3 is CSVRGGAPYNEQFF.

This rearrangement joins TRBV5-5 to TRBJ2-3; TCRdb calls TRBD2, which cannot be checked without DNA. The CDR3 is made up of 17 amino acids. The germline V gene has CDR1 SGHKS and CDR2 YYEKEE (reference sequence). CDR3 in amino acids: CASSFWGPPSSTDTQYF.

This chain joins TRBV19 and TRBJ2-3; without DNA, the TCRdb call of TRBD2 cannot be checked. CDR3 length: 19 amino acids. Germline CDR1 and CDR2: LNHDA and SQIVND (reference sequence). The CDR3 spells CASSVESGTSGRWTDTQYF. The full variable domain, its missing parts supplied by reference TRBV19 and TRBJ2-3, is DGGITQSPKYLFRKEGQNVTLSCEQNLNHDAMYWYRQDPGQGLRLIYYSQIVNDFQKGDIAEGYSVSREKKESFPLTVTSAQKNPTAFYLCASSVESGTSGRWTDTQYFGPGTRLTVL.

The genes are TRBV14 and TRBJ2-7. CDR3 length equals 13 residues. Germline CDR1 reads SGHDN; CDR2 reads FVKESK. CDR3 loop: CASSHTEPDEQYF.

The CDR3 is CASSFGGGQAAAGELFF. The rearrangement joins TRBV7-9 to TRBJ2-2; TCRdb lists TRBD1, though no DNA is available to test this call. CDR1 and CDR2 (germline): SEHNR, FQNEAQ (reference sequence). The CDR3 extends over 17 amino acids.

This chain links TRBV20-1 with TRBJ2-3; TCRdb selects TRBD2, and the lack of DNA leaves this call unchecked. Looked up from germline, CDR1 is DFQATT and CDR2 is SNEGSKA (reference sequence). This CDR3 has 15 amino acids. This chain's CDR3 is CSARAPGLRADTQYF.

The V gene is TRBV28, the J gene TRBJ2-1; TCRdb names TRBD2, which stays unverified in the absence of DNA. The CDR3 runs 16 residues. Germline assignment: CDR1 MDHEN and CDR2 SYDVKM. The CDR3 here is CANSLLGLAGGDEQFF.

This CDR3 is CASSKDPRDTLSSGANVLTF. The chain links TRBV21-1 to TRBJ2-6; TCRdb selects TRBD1, and the lack of DNA leaves this call unchecked. TRBV21-1 is noted as a pseudogene. This CDR3 comprises 20 residues.

The chain carries TRBV20-1 and TRBJ2-5; there is no DNA to check the TCRdb D call of TRBD1. Per germline, CDR1 DFQATT and CDR2 SNEGSKA (reference sequence). The length of the CDR3 is 13 residues. The CDR3 is CSALGTAQETQYF.

The chain combines TRBV7-9 with TRBJ2-5; the TRBD1 assignment by TCRdb is unverifiable without DNA. Germline V gene sequence: CDR1 SEHNR, CDR2 FQNEAQ (reference sequence). The CDR3 has 12 amino acids. Here the CDR3 reads CASSPALQSQYF.

This chain uses TRBV6-2 or TRBV6-3 with TRBJ1-2; TCRdb reports TRBD1, a call that lacks DNA to check it against. The germline CDR1 and CDR2 sequences are MNHEY and SVGEGT. The CDR3 length is 16 residues. The CDR3 region is CASSPLTSRLNYGYTF.

This chain uses TRBV5-1 with TRBJ1-4; as DNA is missing, the TRBD1 call by TCRdb cannot be tested. Germline lookup yields CDR1 SGHRS and CDR2 YFSETQ. This CDR3 is built from 15 residues. This CDR3 is CASSRNGQGREKLFF.

This chain joins TRBV7-8 and TRBJ2-5; the TRBD2 assignment by TCRdb is unverifiable without DNA. Germline CDR1 SGHVS, CDR2 FQNEAQ. CDR3 length equals 14 residues. CDR3 protein: CASSLNSGVETQYF.

This chain joins TRBV20-1 and TRBJ1-2. This CDR3 has 12 amino acids. Germline V gene data show CDR1 as DFQATT and CDR2 as SNEGSKA (reference sequence). CDR3 loop: CSADTANYGYTF.

This chain connects TRBV13 to TRBJ2-3; TCRdb picks TRBD2, but there is no DNA to check that call. Germline values: CDR1 PRHDT, CDR2 FYEKMQ (reference sequence). CDR3 length: 16 residues. This CDR3 is CASSLEAGLETDTQYF.

CDR3 amino acids: CSAGLSNEQFF. The chain couples TRBV29-1 to TRBJ2-1; TCRdb gives TRBD2 as the D gene, but with no DNA this cannot be confirmed. CDR3 length: 11 residues. Germline lookup yields CDR1 SQVTM and CDR2 ANQGSEA.

The chain couples TRBV7-2 to TRBJ2-5; TCRdb's D call, TRBD1, is unchecked because there is no DNA. CDR1 is SGHTA and CDR2 is FQGNSA in the germline V gene. The CDR3 contains 16 residues. The CDR3 sequence is CASSLAPPVPQETQYF.

The V gene is TRBV28, the J gene TRBJ2-7; absent DNA, TCRdb's TRBD1 call cannot be checked. CDR1 is MDHEN, CDR2 SYDVKM, per germline. The CDR3 is made up of 15 amino acids. This CDR3 reads CASRSSGTGQGEQYF.

The V gene is TRBV5-1, the J gene TRBJ2-3; absent DNA, TCRdb's TRBD2 call cannot be checked. CDR3 length: 16 amino acids. The germline gives CDR1 SGHRS, CDR2 YFSETQ. The CDR3 region is CASRAELAGLTDTQYF.